Following are 12 T cell receptor beta chains from one sample sequenced in a study of OX40 agonist ivuxolimab in advanced cancers. The table came from immunoSEQ multiplex PCR; TCRdb's copy has only in-frame clones and leaves some out. The data contain tens of thousands of clones, about 81% of them seen just once; the ten biggest clones take up about 7%. Sample: CD4+ or CD8+ T cells sorted from blood, taken in a trial of the OX40 agonist ivuxolimab. These receptor sequences come from an adult with an advanced solid tumor such as melanoma, head and neck, liver or kidney cancer.

The chain joins TRBV18 to TRBJ2-2; no firm D call. This CDR3 region has 13 residues. CDR1 KGHSH and CDR2 LQKENI come from the germline V gene. V was trimmed by 6 bases and J by 4 bases, leaving 9 bases between them. This CDR3 reads CASSLPGTGELFF. The CDR3 bases are TGTGCCAGCTCGCTACCTGGCACCGGGGAGCTGTTTTTT.

The CDR3 region is CASSSPESVDYEQYF. DNA of the CDR3: TGTGCCAGCAGCTCCCCGGAGAGCGTTGACTACGAGCAGTACTTC. The rearrangement links TRBV7-9 to TRBJ2-7; D unresolved. The V and J ends lost 4 bases and 3 bases respectively, with 16 bases between them. Germline V gene data show CDR1 as SEHNR and CDR2 as FQNEAQ (reference sequence). The CDR3 consists of 15 residues.

This chain connects TRBV11-2 to TRBJ2-3; D possibly matches TRBD1 or TRBD2 (6 bases each). The CDR3 runs to 15 residues. Germline V CDR1 and CDR2: SGHAT, FQNNGV. Trimming took 0 bases from V and 6 from J, leaving 13 bases between them. Here the CDR3 reads CASSLEEGGRDTQYF. The CDR3 nucleotides read TGTGCCAGCAGCTTAGAGGAGGGGGGCCGGGATACGCAGTATTTT.

The genes are TRBV4-3 and TRBJ1-2, with 8 nucleotides matching TRBD1. The trim removed 2 bases at V and 2 bases at J, leaving 7 bases unmatched. Germline CDR1 LGHNA, CDR2 YSLEER. The CDR3 runs to 16 residues. CDR3 nucleotide sequence: TGCGCCAGCAGCCAAATGTCAGGGGGCGCAAACTATGGCTACACCTTC. Translated, it gives CASSQMSGGANYGYTF.

This chain connects TRBV7-9 to TRBJ1-1; 7 bases match TRBD1. This CDR3 comprises 13 residues. Germline V gene data show CDR1 as SEHNR and CDR2 as FQNEAQ (reference sequence). The trim removed 5 bases at V and 4 bases at J, leaving 4 bases unmatched. The CDR3 region has the DNA TGTGCCAGCAGCGGACAGGCGAGCACTGAAGCTTTCTTT. This encodes CASSGQASTEAFF.

The chain carries TRBV5-4 and TRBJ1-2; D might be TRBD1 (6 bases). V shed 4 bases and J shed 7 bases, with 14 bases lying between them. CDR3 size: 13 residues. Germline lookup yields CDR1 SGHNT and CDR2 YYREEE (reference sequence). The CDR3 spells CASSLLGGLGYTF. DNA for the CDR3: TGTGCCAGCAGCCTGTTAGGGGGGCTTGGCTACACCTTC.

The rearrangement uses TRBV6-5 and TRBJ2-1; D may be TRBD2 (7 bases). The CDR3 length is 12 residues. Trimming stripped 4 bases from V and 9 bases from J, with 10 bases between. CDR1 MNHEY and CDR2 SVGAGI come from the germline V gene. Written as DNA, the CDR3 is TGTGCCAGCAGTTCGGGGGGCCTTGAGCAGTTCTTC. This translates into CASSSGGLEQFF.

A few counts support this clone. The gene calls are TRBV4-1 and TRBJ2-7; D uncertain. The CDR3 has 18 residues. Per the germline V gene, CDR1 is MGHRA and CDR2 is YSYEKL. The germline V and J ends were trimmed by 0 bases and 1 base, with 19 bases remaining between them. This chain's CDR3 is CASSQDLSVLGLSYEQYF. CDR3 DNA sequence: TGCGCCAGCAGCCAAGATCTGAGTGTTTTGGGGTTGTCCTACGAGCAGTACTTC.

CDR3 DNA: TGCAGCGTCTCGAGGGGGGGCAATCAGCCCCAGCATTTT. This sequence encodes CSVSRGGNQPQHF. This chain joins TRBV29-1 and TRBJ1-5; the D gene is possibly TRBD1 (6 bases). Trimming took 6 bases from V and 2 from J, leaving 11 bases between them. The CDR3 totals 13 residues. Germline-derived CDR1 and CDR2 are SQVTM and ANQGSEA.

Comments on this clone: The same CDR3 arises from other DNA sequences in this sample as well. J is TRBJ2-7 and V is TRBV7-9; D gene unclear. The CDR3 has 13 residues. V was clipped by 3 bases and J by 2 bases, with 8 bases between them. Germline V lookup: CDR1 SEHNR, CDR2 FQNEAQ (reference sequence). The CDR3 loop is CASSLAGPYEQYF. The CDR3 DNA reads TGTGCCAGCAGCTTGGCAGGTCCCTACGAGCAGTACTTC.

The rearrangement uses TRBV13 and TRBJ2-5, with TRBD1 identical over 9 bases. This CDR3 is built from 17 residues. Germline V gene data show CDR1 as PRHDT and CDR2 as FYEKMQ (reference sequence). With V trimmed by 6 bases and J by 1 base, 12 bases remained unmatched. The CDR3, as DNA: TGTGCCAGCAGTCGCAGACAGGGGGGGTCTCTCCAAGAGACCCAGTACTTC. Translating it yields CASSRRQGGSLQETQYF.

V is TRBV18 and J is TRBJ1-4, with no clear D. The CDR3 runs to 11 residues. Germline CDR1 KGHSH, CDR2 LQKENI. V was pared by 2 bases and J by 8 bases, with 3 bases between. CDR3 region: CASSPGEKLFF. The DNA of the CDR3 is TGTGCCAGCTCACCAGGAGAAAAACTGTTTTTT.